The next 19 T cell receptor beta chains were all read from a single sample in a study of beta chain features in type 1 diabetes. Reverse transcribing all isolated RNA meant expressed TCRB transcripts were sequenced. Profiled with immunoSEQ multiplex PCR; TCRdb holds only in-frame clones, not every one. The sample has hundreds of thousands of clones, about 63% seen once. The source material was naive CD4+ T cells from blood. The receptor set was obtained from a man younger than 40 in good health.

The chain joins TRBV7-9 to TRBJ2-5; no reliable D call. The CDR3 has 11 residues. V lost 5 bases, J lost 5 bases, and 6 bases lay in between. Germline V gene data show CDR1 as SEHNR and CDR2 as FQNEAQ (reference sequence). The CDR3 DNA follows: TGTGCCAGCAGCCCGGTCGAGACCCAGTACTTC. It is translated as CASSPVETQYF.

As DNA, the CDR3 is TGTGCCTCCATTGGAGGGTACACTGAAGCTTTCTTT. Amino acid sequence: CASIGGYTEAFF. The chain uses TRBV30 and TRBJ1-1; D ambiguous. CDR1 GTSNPN and CDR2 SVGIG come from the germline V gene (reference sequence). CDR3 length: 12 residues. V dropped 7 bases and J dropped 3 bases, with 12 bases sitting between them.

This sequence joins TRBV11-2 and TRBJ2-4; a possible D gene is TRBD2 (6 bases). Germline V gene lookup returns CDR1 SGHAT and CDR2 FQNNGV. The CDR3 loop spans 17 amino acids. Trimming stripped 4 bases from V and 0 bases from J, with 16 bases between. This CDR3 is CASSSLGSGLAKNIQYF. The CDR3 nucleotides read TGTGCCAGCAGCTCTCTCGGGAGCGGACTAGCCAAAAACATTCAGTACTTC. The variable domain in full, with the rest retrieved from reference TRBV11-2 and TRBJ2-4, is EAGVAQSPRYKIIEKRQSVAFWCNPISGHATLYWYQQILGQGPKLLIQFQNNGVVDDSQLPKDRFSAERLKGVDSTLKIQPAKLEDSAVYLCASSSLGSGLAKNIQYFGAGTRLSVL.

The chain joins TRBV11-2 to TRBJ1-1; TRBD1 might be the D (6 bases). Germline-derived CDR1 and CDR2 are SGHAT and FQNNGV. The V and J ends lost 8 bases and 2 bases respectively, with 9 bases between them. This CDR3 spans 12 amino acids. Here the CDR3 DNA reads TGTGCCAGCCGCAGGGGAAACACTGAAGCTTTCTTT. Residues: CASRRGNTEAFF.

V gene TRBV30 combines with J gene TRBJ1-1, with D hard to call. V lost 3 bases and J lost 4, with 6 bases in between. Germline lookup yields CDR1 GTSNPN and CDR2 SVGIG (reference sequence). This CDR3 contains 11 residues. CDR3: CAWSLSTEAFF. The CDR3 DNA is TGTGCCTGGAGCCTGAGCACTGAAGCTTTCTTT.

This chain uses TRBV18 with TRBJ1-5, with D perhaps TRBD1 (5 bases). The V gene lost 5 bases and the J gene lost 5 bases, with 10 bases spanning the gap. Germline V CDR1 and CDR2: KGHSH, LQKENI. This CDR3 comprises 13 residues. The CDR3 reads CASSEGADQPQHF. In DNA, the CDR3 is TGTGCCAGCTCAGAAGGGGCTGATCAGCCCCAGCATTTT.

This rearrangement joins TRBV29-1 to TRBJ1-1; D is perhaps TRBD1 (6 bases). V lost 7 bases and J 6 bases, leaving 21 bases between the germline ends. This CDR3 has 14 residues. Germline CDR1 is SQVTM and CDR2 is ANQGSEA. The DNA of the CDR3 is TGCAGCGCCTCCTTGGGGGCGGCGGGGTCTGAAGCTTTCTTT. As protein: CSASLGAAGSEAFF.

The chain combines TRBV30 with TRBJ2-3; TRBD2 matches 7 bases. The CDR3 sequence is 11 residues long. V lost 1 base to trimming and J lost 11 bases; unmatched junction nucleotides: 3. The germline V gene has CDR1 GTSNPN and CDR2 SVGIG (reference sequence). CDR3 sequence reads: CAWSAERGQYF. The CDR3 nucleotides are TGTGCCTGGAGTGCAGAGCGGGGGCAGTATTTT. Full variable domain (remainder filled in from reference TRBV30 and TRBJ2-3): SQTIHQWPATLVQPVGSPLSLECTVEGTSNPNLYWYRQAAGRGLQLLFYSVGIGQISSEVPQNLSASRPQDRQFILSSKKLLLSDSGFYLCAWSAERGQYFGPGTRLTVL.

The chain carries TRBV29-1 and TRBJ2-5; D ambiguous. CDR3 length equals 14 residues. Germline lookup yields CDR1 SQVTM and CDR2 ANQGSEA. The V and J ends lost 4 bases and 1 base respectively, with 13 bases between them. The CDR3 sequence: CSVGAVYSQETQYF. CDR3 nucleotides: TGCAGCGTTGGGGCAGTCTACTCCCAAGAGACCCAGTACTTC.

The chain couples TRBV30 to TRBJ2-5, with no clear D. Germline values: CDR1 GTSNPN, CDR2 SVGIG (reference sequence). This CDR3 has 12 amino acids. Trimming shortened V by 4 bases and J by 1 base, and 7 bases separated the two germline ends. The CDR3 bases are TGTGCCTGGAAGGGCTCCCAAGAGACCCAGTACTTC. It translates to CAWKGSQETQYF.

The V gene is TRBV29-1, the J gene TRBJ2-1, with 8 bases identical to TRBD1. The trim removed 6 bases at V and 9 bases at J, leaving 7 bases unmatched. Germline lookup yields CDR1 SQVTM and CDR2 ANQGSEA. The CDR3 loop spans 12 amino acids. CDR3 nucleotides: TGCAGCGTGCCGGACAGGGTCGCTGAGCAGTTCTTC. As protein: CSVPDRVAEQFF.

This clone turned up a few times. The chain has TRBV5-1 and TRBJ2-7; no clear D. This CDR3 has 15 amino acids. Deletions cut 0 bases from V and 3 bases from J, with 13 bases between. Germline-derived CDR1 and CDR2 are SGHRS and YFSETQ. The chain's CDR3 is CASSLGATFLYEQYF. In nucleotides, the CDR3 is TGCGCCAGCAGCTTGGGTGCCACTTTCCTCTACGAGCAGTACTTC.

CDR3 nucleotides: TGTGCCAGCAGCTATAACAAACTCACAGATACGCAGTATTTT. It is translated as CASSYNKLTDTQYF. The chain uses TRBV7-2 and TRBJ2-3, with unresolved D. The germline V gene encodes CDR1 SGHTA and CDR2 FQGNSA. V gave up 4 bases and J gave up 2 bases, with 10 bases separating them. The CDR3 has 14 amino acids.

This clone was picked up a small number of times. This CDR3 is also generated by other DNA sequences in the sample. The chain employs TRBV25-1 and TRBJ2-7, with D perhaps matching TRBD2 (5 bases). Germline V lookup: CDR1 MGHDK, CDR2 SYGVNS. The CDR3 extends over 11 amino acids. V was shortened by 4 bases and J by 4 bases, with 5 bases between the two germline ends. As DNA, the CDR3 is TGTGCCAGCAGTGCGGGGTACGAGCAGTACTTC. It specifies CASSAGYEQYF.

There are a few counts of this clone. The CDR3 DNA is TGCAGCGTTTCCGGGACAGGGGGAGGTACTGAAGCTTTCTTT. It codes for CSVSGTGGGTEAFF. The chain has TRBV29-1 and TRBJ1-1; 11 bases line up with TRBD1. This CDR3 is 14 amino acids long. Germline loops: CDR1 SQVTM, CDR2 ANQGSEA. The J segment lost 5 bases and the V segment lost 5 bases, leaving 7 bases of the junction unmatched. The variable domain in full, with the rest retrieved from reference TRBV29-1 and TRBJ1-1, is SAVISQKPSRDICQRGTSLTIQCQVDSQVTMMFWYRQQPGQSLTLIATANQGSEATYESGFVIDKFPISRPNLTFSTLTVSNMSPEDSSIYLCSVSGTGGGTEAFFGQGTRLTVV.

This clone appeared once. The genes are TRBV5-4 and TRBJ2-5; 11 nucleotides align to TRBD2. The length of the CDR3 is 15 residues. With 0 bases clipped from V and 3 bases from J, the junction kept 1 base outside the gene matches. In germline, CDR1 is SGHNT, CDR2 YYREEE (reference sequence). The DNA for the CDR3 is TGTGCCAGCAGCTTGGCGACTAGCGGGGAAGAGACCCAGTACTTC. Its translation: CASSLATSGEETQYF.

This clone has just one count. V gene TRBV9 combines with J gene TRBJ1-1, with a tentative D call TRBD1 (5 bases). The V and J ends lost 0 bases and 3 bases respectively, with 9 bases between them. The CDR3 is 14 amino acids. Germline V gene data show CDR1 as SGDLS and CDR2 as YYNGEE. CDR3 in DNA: TGTGCCAGCAGCGTAGCCGGGGGACACACTGAAGCTTTCTTT. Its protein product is CASSVAGGHTEAFF.

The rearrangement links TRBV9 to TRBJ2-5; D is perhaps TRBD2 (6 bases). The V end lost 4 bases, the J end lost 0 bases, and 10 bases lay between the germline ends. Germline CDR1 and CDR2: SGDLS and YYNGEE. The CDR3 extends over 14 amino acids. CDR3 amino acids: CASSPGDYQETQYF. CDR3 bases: TGTGCCAGCAGCCCGGGGGATTACCAAGAGACCCAGTACTTC.

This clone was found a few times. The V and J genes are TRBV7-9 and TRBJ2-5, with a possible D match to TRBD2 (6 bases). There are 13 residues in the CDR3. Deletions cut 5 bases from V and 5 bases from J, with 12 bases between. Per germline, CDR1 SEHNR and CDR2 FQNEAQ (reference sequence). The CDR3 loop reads CASSHRLGETQYF. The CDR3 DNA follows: TGTGCCAGCAGCCACCGACTAGGGGAGACCCAGTACTTC.